The entry below describes one TCR beta chain. One end of the junction varies from germline; a read error may be responsible. The data belong to a study of blood T cell repertoires in COVID-19. Looking at the study overall: T cells, B-cell-depleted T cells, or PBMCs provided the cDNA or gDNA that served as material.

Per the authors' pipeline: Quantification of nucleated cells was approximated via reference gene primer amplification. Libraries were prepared by immunoSEQ multiplex PCR; TCRdb keeps only in-frame clonotypes and omits some of them. From that table come the V and J calls and clone size; the DNA was used to work out D and trimming. Among about 210,000 clones listed, just over 90% were seen once. This CDR3 spans 13 amino acids. The origin of this receptor is a man aged 25-45 years with acute or convalescent COVID-19. The chain couples TRBV12-3 or TRBV12-4 to TRBJ1-1; 7 nucleotides match TRBD1. Input material: peripheral blood. The CDR3 sequence is CASILGGGAEAFF. Written as DNA, the CDR3 is TGTGCCAGCATTTTAGGGGGCGGCGCTGAAGCTTTCTTT.